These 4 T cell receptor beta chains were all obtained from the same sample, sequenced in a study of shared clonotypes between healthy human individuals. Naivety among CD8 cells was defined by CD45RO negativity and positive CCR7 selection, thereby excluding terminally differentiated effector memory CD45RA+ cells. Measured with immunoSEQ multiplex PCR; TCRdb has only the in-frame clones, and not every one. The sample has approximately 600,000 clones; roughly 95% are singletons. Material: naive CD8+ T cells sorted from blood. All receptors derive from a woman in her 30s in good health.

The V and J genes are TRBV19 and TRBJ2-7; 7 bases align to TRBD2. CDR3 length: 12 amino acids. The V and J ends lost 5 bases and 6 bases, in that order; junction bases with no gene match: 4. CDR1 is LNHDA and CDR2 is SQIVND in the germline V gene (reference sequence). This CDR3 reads CASSSGLREQYF. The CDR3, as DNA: TGTGCCAGTAGTTCGGGACTACGCGAGCAGTACTTC.

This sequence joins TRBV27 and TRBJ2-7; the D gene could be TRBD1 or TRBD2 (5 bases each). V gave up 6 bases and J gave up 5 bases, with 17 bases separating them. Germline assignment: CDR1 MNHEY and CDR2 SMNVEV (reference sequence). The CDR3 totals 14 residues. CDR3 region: CASSKGPMVDEQYF. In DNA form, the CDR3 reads TGTGCCAGCAGCAAGGGACCAATGGTGGACGAGCAGTACTTC.

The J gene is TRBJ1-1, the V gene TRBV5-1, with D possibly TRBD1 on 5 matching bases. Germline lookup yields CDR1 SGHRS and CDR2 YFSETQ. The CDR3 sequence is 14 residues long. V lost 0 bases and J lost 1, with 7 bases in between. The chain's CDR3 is CASSLGQPNTEAFF. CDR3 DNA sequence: TGCGCCAGCAGCTTGGGACAGCCGAACACTGAAGCTTTCTTT.

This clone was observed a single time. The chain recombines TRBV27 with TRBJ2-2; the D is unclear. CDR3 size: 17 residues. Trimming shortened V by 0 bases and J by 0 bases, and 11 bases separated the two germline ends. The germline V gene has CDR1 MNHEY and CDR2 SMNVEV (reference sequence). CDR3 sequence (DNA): TGTGCCAGCAGTTTATCGGTTGGAAGAACGAACACCGGGGAGCTGTTTTTT. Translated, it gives CASSLSVGRTNTGELFF.